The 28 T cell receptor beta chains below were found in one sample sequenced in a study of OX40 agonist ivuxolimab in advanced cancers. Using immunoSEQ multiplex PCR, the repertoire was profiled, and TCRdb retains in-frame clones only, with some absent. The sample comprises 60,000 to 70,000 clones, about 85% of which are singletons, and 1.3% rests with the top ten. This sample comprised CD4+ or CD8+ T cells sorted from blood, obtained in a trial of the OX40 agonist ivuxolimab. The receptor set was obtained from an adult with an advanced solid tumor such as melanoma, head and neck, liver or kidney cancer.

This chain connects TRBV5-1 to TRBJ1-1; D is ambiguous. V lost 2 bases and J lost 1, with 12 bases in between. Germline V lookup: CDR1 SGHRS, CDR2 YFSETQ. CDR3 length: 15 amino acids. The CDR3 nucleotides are TGCGCCAGCAGCTTCGGACCGCCGCCGAACACTGAAGCTTTCTTT. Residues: CASSFGPPPNTEAFF.

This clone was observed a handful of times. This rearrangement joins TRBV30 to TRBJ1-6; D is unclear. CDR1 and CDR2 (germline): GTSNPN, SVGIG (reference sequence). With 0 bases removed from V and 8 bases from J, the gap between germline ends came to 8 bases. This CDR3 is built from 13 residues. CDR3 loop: CAWSVYKDSPLHF. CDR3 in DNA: TGTGCCTGGAGTGTCTATAAGGATTCACCCCTCCACTTT.

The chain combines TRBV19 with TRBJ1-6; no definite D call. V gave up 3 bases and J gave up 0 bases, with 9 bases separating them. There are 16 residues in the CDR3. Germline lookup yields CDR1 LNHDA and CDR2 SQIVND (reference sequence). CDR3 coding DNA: TGTGCCAGTAGTATGGGCGGGAGCTCCTATAATTCACCCCTCCACTTT. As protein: CASSMGGSSYNSPLHF.

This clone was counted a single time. CDR3 loop: CASSPDSSSPISQFF. The CDR3 DNA is TGTGCCAGCAGCCCCGACTCCTCCAGCCCAATATCGCAGTTCTTC. The chain carries TRBV6-5 and TRBJ2-1; no clear D gene. The CDR3 spans 15 residues. Germline CDR1 reads MNHEY; CDR2 reads SVGAGI. V lost 6 bases, J lost 12 bases, and 24 bases lay in between.

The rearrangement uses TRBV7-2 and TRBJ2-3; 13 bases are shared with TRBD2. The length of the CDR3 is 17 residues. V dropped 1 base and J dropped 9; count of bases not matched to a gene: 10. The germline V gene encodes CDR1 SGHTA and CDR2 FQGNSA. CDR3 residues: CASSLEGTSGTSRTQYF. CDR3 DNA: TGTGCCAGCAGCTTAGAGGGGACTAGCGGGACCTCCCGGACGCAGTATTTT.

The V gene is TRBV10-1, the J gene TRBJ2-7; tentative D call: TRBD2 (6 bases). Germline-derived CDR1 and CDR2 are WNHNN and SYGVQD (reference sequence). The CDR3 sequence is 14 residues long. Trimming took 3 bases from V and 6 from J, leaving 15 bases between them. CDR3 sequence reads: CASSDGPGAPEQYF. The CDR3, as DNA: TGCGCCAGCAGTGACGGGCCGGGAGCCCCCGAGCAGTACTTC.

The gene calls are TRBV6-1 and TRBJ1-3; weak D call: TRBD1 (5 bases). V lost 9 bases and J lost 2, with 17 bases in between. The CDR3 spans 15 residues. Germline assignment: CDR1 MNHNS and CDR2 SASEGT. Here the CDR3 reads CASRGRQLTGNTIYF. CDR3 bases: TGTGCCAGTCGAGGTAGACAGCTAACTGGAAACACCATATATTTT.

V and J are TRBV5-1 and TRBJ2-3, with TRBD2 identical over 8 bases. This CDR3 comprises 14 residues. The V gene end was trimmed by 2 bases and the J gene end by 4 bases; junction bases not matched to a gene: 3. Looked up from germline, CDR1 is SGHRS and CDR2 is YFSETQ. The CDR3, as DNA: TGCGCCAGCAGCTTAGCGGGAGTCCCAGATACGCAGTATTTT. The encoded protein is CASSLAGVPDTQYF.

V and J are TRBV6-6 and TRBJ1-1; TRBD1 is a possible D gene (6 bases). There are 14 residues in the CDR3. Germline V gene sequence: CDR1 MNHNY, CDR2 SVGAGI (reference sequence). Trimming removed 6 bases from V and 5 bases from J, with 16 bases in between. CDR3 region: CASSPGITGTEAFF. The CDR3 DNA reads TGTGCCAGCAGCCCCGGGATAACAGGGACTGAAGCTTTCTTT.

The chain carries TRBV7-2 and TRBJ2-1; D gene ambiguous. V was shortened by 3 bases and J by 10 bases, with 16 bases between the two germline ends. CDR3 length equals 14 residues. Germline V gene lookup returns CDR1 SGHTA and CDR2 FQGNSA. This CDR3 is CASSFNAPSGEQFF. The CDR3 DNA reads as TGTGCCAGCAGCTTCAATGCTCCCAGTGGGGAGCAGTTCTTC.

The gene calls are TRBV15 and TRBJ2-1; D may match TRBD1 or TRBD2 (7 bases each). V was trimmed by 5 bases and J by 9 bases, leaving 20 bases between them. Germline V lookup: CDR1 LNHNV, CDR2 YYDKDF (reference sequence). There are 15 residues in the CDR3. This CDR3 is CATSPQGRGDGEQFF. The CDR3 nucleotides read TGTGCCACCAGCCCACAGGGGAGGGGGGATGGTGAGCAGTTCTTC. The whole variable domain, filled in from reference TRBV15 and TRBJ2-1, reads DAMVIQNPRYQVTQFGKPVTLSCSQTLNHNVMYWYQQKSSQAPKLLFHYYDKDFNNEADTPDNFQSRRPNTSFCFLDIRSPGLGDTAMYLCATSPQGRGDGEQFFGPGTRLTVL.

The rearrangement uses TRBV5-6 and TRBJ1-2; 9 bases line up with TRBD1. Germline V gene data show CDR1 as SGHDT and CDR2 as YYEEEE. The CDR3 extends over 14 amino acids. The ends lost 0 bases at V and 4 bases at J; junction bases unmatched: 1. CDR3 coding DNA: TGTGCCAGCAGCTTGGGGACAGGGGCCTATGGCTACACCTTC. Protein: CASSLGTGAYGYTF.

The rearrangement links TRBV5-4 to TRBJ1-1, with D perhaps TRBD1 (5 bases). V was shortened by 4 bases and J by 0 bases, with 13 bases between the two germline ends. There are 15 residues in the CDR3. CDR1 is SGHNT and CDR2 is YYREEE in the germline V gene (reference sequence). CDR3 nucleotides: TGTGCCAGCAGCCTAAGGTCGGGGGTGAACACTGAAGCTTTCTTT. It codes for CASSLRSGVNTEAFF.

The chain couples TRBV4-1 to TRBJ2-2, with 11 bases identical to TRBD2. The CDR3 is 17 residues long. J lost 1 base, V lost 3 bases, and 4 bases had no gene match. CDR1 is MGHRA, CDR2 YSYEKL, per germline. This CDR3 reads CASSHRLAGLNTGELFF. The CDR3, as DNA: TGCGCCAGCAGCCACCGACTAGCGGGGTTGAACACCGGGGAGCTGTTTTTT.

CDR3 in amino acids: CASSLDRGRGAEAFF. The CDR3 DNA sequence: TGTGCCAGCTCGCTCGACAGGGGCCGGGGGGCTGAAGCTTTCTTT. The gene calls are TRBV18 and TRBJ1-1; 8 positions agree with TRBD1. This CDR3 comprises 15 residues. From germline, CDR1 is KGHSH and CDR2 LQKENI. V shed 6 bases and J 6 bases; nucleotides not matched to a gene: 12.

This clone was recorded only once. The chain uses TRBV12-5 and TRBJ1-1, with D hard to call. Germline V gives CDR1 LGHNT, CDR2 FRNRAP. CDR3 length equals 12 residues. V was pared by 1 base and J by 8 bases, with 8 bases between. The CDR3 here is CASGLGSIEAFF. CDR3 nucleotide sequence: TGTGCTAGTGGTTTGGGCTCAATCGAAGCTTTCTTT. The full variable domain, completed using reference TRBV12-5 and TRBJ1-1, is DARVTQTPRHKVTEMGQEVTMRCQPILGHNTVFWYRQTMMQGLELLAYFRNRAPLDDSGMPKDRFSAEMPDATLATLKIQPSEPRDSAVYFCASGLGSIEAFFGQGTRLTVV.

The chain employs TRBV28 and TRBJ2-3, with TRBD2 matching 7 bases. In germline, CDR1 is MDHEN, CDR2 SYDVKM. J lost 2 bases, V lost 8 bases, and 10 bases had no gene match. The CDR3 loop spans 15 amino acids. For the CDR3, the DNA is TGTGCCAGCCAAGGGGAGGGTGTCTTCACAGATACGCAGTATTTT. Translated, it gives CASQGEGVFTDTQYF. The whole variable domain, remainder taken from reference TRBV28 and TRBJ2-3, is DVKVTQSSRYLVKRTGEKVFLECVQDMDHENMFWYRQDPGLGLRLIYFSYDVKMKEKGDIPEGYSVSREKKERFSLILESASTNQTSMYLCASQGEGVFTDTQYFGPGTRLTVL.

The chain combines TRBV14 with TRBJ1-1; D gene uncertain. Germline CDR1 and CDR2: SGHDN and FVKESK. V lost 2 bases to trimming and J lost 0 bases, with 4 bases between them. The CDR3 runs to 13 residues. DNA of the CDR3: TGTGCCAGCAGCCAATATATGAACACTGAAGCTTTCTTT. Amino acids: CASSQYMNTEAFF.

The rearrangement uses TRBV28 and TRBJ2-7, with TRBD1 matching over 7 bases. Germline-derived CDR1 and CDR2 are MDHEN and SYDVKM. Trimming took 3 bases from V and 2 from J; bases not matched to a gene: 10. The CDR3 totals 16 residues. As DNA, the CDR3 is TGTGCCAGCAGTTTCCGTGGTGCCGGACAGGCCTACGAGCAGTACTTC. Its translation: CASSFRGAGQAYEQYF.

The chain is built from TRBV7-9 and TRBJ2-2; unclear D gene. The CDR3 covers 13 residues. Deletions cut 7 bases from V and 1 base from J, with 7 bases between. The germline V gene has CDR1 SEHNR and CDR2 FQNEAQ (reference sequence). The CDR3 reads CASTLQNTGELFF. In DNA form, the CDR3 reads TGTGCCAGCACCTTGCAGAACACCGGGGAGCTGTTTTTT.

CDR3: CAWSVGAYTGELFF. The CDR3 DNA is TGTGCCTGGAGTGTGGGGGCCTACACCGGGGAGCTGTTTTTT. V usage is TRBV30 and J usage is TRBJ2-2; D is possibly TRBD1 (6 bases). V lost 0 bases, J lost 3 bases, and 8 bases lay in between. This CDR3 has 14 residues. Germline CDR1 and CDR2: GTSNPN and SVGIG (reference sequence).

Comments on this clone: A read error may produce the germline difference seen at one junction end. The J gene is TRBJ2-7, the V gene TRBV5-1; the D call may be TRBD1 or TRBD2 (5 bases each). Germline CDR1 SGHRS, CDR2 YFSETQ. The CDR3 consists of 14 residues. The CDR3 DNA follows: TGCGCCAGCAGCTCGTCGGGACGGGATGAGGGTGAGGACTTC. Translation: CASSSSGRDEGEDF. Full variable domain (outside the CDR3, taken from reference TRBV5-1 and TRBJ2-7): KAGVTQTPRYLIKTRGQQVTLSCSPISGHRSVSWYQQTPGQGLQFLFEYFSETQRNKGNFPGRFSGRQFSNSRSEMNVSTLELGDSALYLCASSSSGRDEGEDFGPGTRLTVT.

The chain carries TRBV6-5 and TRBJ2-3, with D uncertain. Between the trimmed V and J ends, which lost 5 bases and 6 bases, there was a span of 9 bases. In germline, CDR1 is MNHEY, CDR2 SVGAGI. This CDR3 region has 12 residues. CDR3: CASSTDWDTQYF. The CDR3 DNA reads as TGTGCCAGCAGTACGGATTGGGATACGCAGTATTTT.

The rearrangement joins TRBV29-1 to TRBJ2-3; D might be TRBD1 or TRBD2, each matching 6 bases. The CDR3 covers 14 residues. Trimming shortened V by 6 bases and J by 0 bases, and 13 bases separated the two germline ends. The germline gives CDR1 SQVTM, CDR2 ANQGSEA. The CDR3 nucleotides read TGCAGCGTGGCACGGGGGCCGAGCACAGATACGCAGTATTTT. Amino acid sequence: CSVARGPSTDTQYF.

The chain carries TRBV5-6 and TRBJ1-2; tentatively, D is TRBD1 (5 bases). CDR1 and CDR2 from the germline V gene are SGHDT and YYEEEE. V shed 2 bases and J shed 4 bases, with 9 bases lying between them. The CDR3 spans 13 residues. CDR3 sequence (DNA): TGTGCCAGCAGCTTAAGGGGCGGCTATGGCTACACCTTC. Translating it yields CASSLRGGYGYTF.

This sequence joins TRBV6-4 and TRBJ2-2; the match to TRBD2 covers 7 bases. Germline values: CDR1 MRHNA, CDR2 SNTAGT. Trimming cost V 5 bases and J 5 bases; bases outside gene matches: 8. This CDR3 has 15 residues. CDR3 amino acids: CASSRDYTGTGELFF. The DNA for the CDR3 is TGTGCCAGCAGTAGGGACTACACGGGGACCGGGGAGCTGTTTTTT.

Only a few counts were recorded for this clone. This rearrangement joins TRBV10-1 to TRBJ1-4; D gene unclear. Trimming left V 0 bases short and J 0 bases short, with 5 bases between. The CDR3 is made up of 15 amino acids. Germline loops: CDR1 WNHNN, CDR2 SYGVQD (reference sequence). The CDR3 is CASSESGATNEKLFF. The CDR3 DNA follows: TGCGCCAGCAGTGAGTCCGGTGCAACTAATGAAAAACTGTTTTTT.

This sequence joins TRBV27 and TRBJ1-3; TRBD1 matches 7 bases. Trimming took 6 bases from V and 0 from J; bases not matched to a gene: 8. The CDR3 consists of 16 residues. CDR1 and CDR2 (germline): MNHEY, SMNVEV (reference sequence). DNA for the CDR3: TGTGCCAGCAGCCGCTTAGGGGGCAACTCTGGAAACACCATATATTTT. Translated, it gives CASSRLGGNSGNTIYF.